The table lists the clone carrying this TCR beta chain with many counts. This entry belongs to a study of T cell repertoires in cytomegalovirus infection. TCRdb used MiXCR to reprocess the reads, holding one entry per CDR3 protein. The sample consists of about 260,000 distinct CDR3 sequences, roughly 13% of them appearing once. The V and J ends lost 6 bases and 6 bases, in that order; junction bases with no gene match: 8. CDR1 is SGHTA and CDR2 is FQGNSA in the germline V gene. This CDR3 is built from 15 residues. This chain uses TRBV7-2 with TRBJ2-1, with 10 nucleotides matching TRBD2. The clonotype originates from a human donor in good health (CMV status not recorded). Some clones in this sample may be carry-over from other donors' samples. Input material: PBMCs. The DNA of the CDR3 is TGTGCCAGCAGTTCCGGGACTAGCGATTTCAATGAGCAGTTCTTC. This codes for CASSSGTSDFNEQFF.